A single T cell receptor (beta chain) is shown here with its context. The antigen is undetermined. Mismatch with germline at one junction end may stem from a read error. This sample was included in a study of T cell responses to AZD1222 COVID-19 vaccine. CDR1 is MDHEN, CDR2 SYDVKM, per germline. The CDR3 covers 11 residues. General study results and limits: Donors were chiefly white British, with a greater number of females, and clonal diversity was perhaps underestimated. Seropositive at baseline were only a handful of AZD1222 recipients. Repertoires were collected only later (after the peak T cell response had occurred). Increased Spike-specific TCR breadth and depth were observed after two AZD1222 doses.

Sequencing was performed with immunoSEQ multiplex PCR; in TCRdb, only in-frame clones are kept and a portion is missing. The sample lists 95,000 to 100,000 clones; 87% were seen once. Sequencing used peripheral blood, obtained 28 days after the second AZD1222 dose. The receptor comes from an adult who received the AZD1222 COVID-19 vaccine. The chain is built from TRBV28 and TRBJ2-7; possibly TRBD2 for D (5 bases). DNA of the CDR3: TGTGCCAGCAGCTCGAGGGAAAGGGCAGTCTTC. The encoded protein is CASSSRERAVF.